The clone carrying this TCR beta chain turned up a few times. The data were taken from a study of blood T cells in healthy people across ages. Study-level background: Capturing about one barcoded beta molecule per two T cells was achieved by template switching.

The ends lost 4 bases at V and 6 bases at J; junction bases unmatched: 17. Germline-derived CDR1 and CDR2 are SGHRS and YFSETQ. CDR3 length: 18 amino acids. A second 7 to 11 cycle PCR used barcoded and J-beta primers. TCRdb re-called the 5' RACE reads through MiXCR, storing one row per CDR3 protein. This table has some 1,800,000 distinct CDR3 sequences, around 42% appearing once. Material: blood. This rearrangement joins TRBV5-1 to TRBJ2-1; the match to TRBD2 covers 9 bases. The source is a human donor in good health. CDR3 nucleotides: TGCGCCAGCAGCCTGTCGGGCCCTAGCGGGATTCTTACCAATGAGCAGTTCTTC. Residues: CASSLSGPSGILTNEQFF.